This T cell receptor (beta chain) was found in a study of blood T cell repertoires in COVID-19. Study at large: Sample material is recorded as cDNA or gDNA derived from T cells, B-cell-depleted T cells, or PBMCs.

CDR3 length equals 13 residues. V was trimmed by 3 bases and J by 4 bases, leaving 7 bases between them. Germline CDR1 and CDR2: MNHEY and SVGAGI. Patients of the Seattle cohort, enrolled during active infection, were followed longitudinally. Per the study methods: By means of reference gene primer amplification, nucleated cell counts were estimated. Measured with immunoSEQ multiplex PCR; TCRdb has only the in-frame clones, and not every one. V and J calls and clone size come straight from that table; D and trimming were deduced from the DNA. Altogether about 160,000 clones are present, about 90% being singletons, with the ten largest covering approximately 4.9%.

The TCR originated in a man younger than 45 with COVID-19, enrolled during active disease. The specimen was peripheral blood. V usage is TRBV6-5 and J usage is TRBJ1-5, with D uncertain. Here the CDR3 DNA reads TGTGCCAGCAGTTATGTACGGAATCAGCCCCAGCATTTT. This codes for CASSYVRNQPQHF.